A single sample is the source of the 17 T cell receptor beta chains below, sequenced in a study of T cell responses to AZD1222 COVID-19 vaccine. The protocol was immunoSEQ multiplex PCR, while the TCRdb copy is restricted to in-frame clones and leaves out a portion. The sample has roughly 120,000 clones, over 85% seen once. Sequenced here: peripheral blood, sampled 28 days after the second AZD1222 dose. The receptors derive from an adult who received the AZD1222 COVID-19 vaccine.

The chain has TRBV6-1 and TRBJ1-3; TRBD1 agrees at 8 bases. The CDR3 runs 14 residues. With 3 bases clipped from V and 4 bases from J, the junction kept 2 bases outside the gene matches. CDR1 and CDR2 from the germline V gene are MNHNS and SASEGT. Here the CDR3 reads CASSDRGLGNTIYF. Written as DNA, the CDR3 is TGTGCCAGCAGTGACAGGGGGCTGGGAAACACCATATATTTT.

The chain joins TRBV29-1 to TRBJ1-1; tentative D call: TRBD1 (5 bases). This CDR3 has 13 amino acids. V lost 5 bases and J lost 5, with 15 bases in between. Germline-derived CDR1 and CDR2 are SQVTM and ANQGSEA. The CDR3 nucleotides read TGCAGCGTTCCTCGCAGGGTCGGAACTGAAGCTTTCTTT. Translation: CSVPRRVGTEAFF.

V and J are TRBV15 and TRBJ2-2; possible D gene TRBD1, 6 bases. The V gene's germline CDR1 is LNHNV and CDR2 YYDKDF (reference sequence). The V end was cut by 5 bases, the J end by 6 bases, with 25 bases between. The CDR3 runs to 18 residues. This CDR3 is CATSPGGRLQGFAGELFF. CDR3 nucleotides: TGTGCCACCAGCCCCGGAGGAAGATTACAGGGATTCGCCGGGGAGCTGTTTTTT.

The rearrangement uses TRBV18 and TRBJ1-3; D remains unclear. V was shortened by 3 bases and J by 0 bases, with 9 bases between the two germline ends. Looked up from germline, CDR1 is KGHSH and CDR2 is LQKENI. The CDR3 is 15 amino acids. The CDR3 DNA is TGTGCCAGCTCACCCCGTGGGAACTCTGGAAACACCATATATTTT. Its translation: CASSPRGNSGNTIYF.

The V gene is TRBV28, the J gene TRBJ2-7; 9 bases fit TRBD2. This CDR3 comprises 18 residues. J lost 1 base, V lost 2 bases, and 12 bases had no gene match. From germline, CDR1 is MDHEN and CDR2 SYDVKM. CDR3 region: CASSLAGLAGDGSYEQYF. CDR3 sequence (DNA): TGTGCCAGCAGTTTAGCGGGGTTAGCGGGAGACGGGTCCTACGAGCAGTACTTC.

This chain connects TRBV7-2 to TRBJ1-6; D is uncertain. Trimming removed 5 bases from V and 12 bases from J, with 11 bases in between. The V gene's germline CDR1 is SGHTA and CDR2 FQGNSA. The CDR3 length is 12 residues. The CDR3 nucleotides are TGTGCCAGCAGCGCTCCTAGGGTACCCCTCCACTTT. Its protein product is CASSAPRVPLHF. Looking up the rest from reference TRBV7-2 and TRBJ1-6 gives the full variable domain: GAGVSQSPSNKVTEKGKDVELRCDPISGHTALYWYRQSLGQGLEFLIYFQGNSAPDKSGLPSDRFSAERTGGSVSTLTIQRTQQEDSAVYLCASSAPRVPLHFGNGTRLTVT.

V gene TRBV6-5 combines with J gene TRBJ1-5, with a possible D match to TRBD1 (5 bases). Trimming took off 4 bases at V and 5 bases at J, with 9 bases between the two ends. CDR1 MNHEY and CDR2 SVGAGI come from the germline V gene. This CDR3 spans 13 amino acids. CDR3 sequence reads: CASSSTGDQPQHF. CDR3 bases: TGTGCCAGCAGTTCCACAGGAGATCAGCCCCAGCATTTT.

V is TRBV5-5 and J is TRBJ1-1, with D uncertain. CDR1 SGHKS and CDR2 YYEKEE come from the germline V gene (reference sequence). This CDR3 is 11 amino acids long. The V end lost 0 bases, the J end lost 6 bases, and 3 bases lay between the germline ends. The CDR3 loop reads CASSLVAEAFF. The CDR3, as DNA: TGTGCCAGCAGCTTGGTGGCTGAAGCTTTCTTT. The whole variable domain, filled in from reference TRBV5-5 and TRBJ1-1, reads DAGVTQSPTHLIKTRGQQVTLRCSPISGHKSVSWYQQVLGQGPQFIFQYYEKEERGRGNFPDRFSARQFPNYSSELNVNALLLGDSALYLCASSLVAEAFFGQGTRLTVV.

This clone was counted only a few times. The chain links TRBV4-1 to TRBJ1-5; no definite D call. This CDR3 has 15 residues. The germline V gene encodes CDR1 MGHRA and CDR2 YSYEKL. Deletions cut 3 bases from V and 4 bases from J, with 13 bases between. In DNA, the CDR3 is TGCGCCAGCAGCCAGGCGACTATACCTAATCAGCCCCAGCATTTT. Translating it yields CASSQATIPNQPQHF.

The chain combines TRBV11-2 with TRBJ1-5; D is ambiguous. Trimming removed 2 bases from V and 1 base from J, with 6 bases in between. From germline, CDR1 is SGHAT and CDR2 FQNNGV. This CDR3 contains 14 residues. The CDR3 sequence is CASSLIGSNQPQHF. In DNA form, the CDR3 reads TGTGCCAGCAGCTTAATTGGGAGCAATCAGCCCCAGCATTTT.

This chain uses TRBV5-1 with TRBJ2-3; D unclear. Between the trimmed V and J ends, which lost 1 base and 4 bases, there was a span of 10 bases. CDR3 length equals 14 residues. Germline CDR1 reads SGHRS; CDR2 reads YFSETQ. CDR3 loop: CASSLPANPDTQYF. CDR3 nucleotide sequence: TGCGCCAGCAGCTTGCCGGCTAACCCAGATACGCAGTATTTT.

The gene calls are TRBV2 and TRBJ1-2, with D perhaps TRBD1 (6 bases). This CDR3 is 13 amino acids long. In germline, CDR1 is SNHLY, CDR2 FYNNEI. The germline V and J ends were trimmed by 7 bases and 0 bases, with 9 bases remaining between them. CDR3 sequence: CASKRGANYGYTF. Written as DNA, the CDR3 is TGTGCCAGCAAGAGGGGGGCTAACTATGGCTACACCTTC.

This rearrangement joins TRBV3-1 (or the pseudogene TRBV3-2) to TRBJ2-3; D may be TRBD2 (5 bases). The CDR3 totals 15 residues. V lost 3 bases and J 4 bases, leaving 14 bases between the germline ends. Germline CDR1 and CDR2: LGHDT and YNNKEL (reference sequence). In DNA form, the CDR3 reads TGTGCCAGCAGCCATACACTAGGACCGGCAGATACGCAGTATTTT. As protein: CASSHTLGPADTQYF.

With respect to this clone: Other DNA sequences from this sample encode an identical CDR3 as well. This rearrangement joins TRBV27 to TRBJ1-3; 11 bases align to TRBD1. CDR1 MNHEY and CDR2 SMNVEV come from the germline V gene (reference sequence). CDR3 length: 17 residues. J lost 0 bases, V lost 8 bases, and 9 bases had no gene match. The CDR3, as DNA: TGTGCCAGCCGCGGGGGGACAGGGGGATTCTCTGGAAACACCATATATTTT. It translates to CASRGGTGGFSGNTIYF.

The chain joins TRBV6-1 to TRBJ1-3, with D unresolved. The CDR3 sequence is 14 residues long. V gave up 2 bases and J gave up 0 bases, with 5 bases separating them. CDR1 MNHNS and CDR2 SASEGT come from the germline V gene. The CDR3: CASSERFSGNTIYF. The CDR3 region has the DNA TGTGCCAGCAGTGAACGGTTCTCTGGAAACACCATATATTTT.

CDR3 region: CASSTWTRRSGYTF. The CDR3 DNA sequence: TGTGCCAGCAGCACCTGGACACGCCGGAGTGGCTACACCTTC. The V call is TRBV7-2, the J call TRBJ1-2; a weak D match, TRBD1 (5 bases). This CDR3 is built from 14 residues. Trimming removed 5 bases at V and 7 bases at J, with 17 bases between. CDR1 is SGHTA and CDR2 is FQGNSA in the germline V gene.

The CDR3 region has the DNA TGTGCCAGCAGCTTAGGATACACCATATATTTT. As protein: CASSLGYTIYF. The rearrangement joins TRBV7-9 to TRBJ1-3; D ambiguous. The CDR3 extends over 11 amino acids. Trimming removed 1 base at V and 8 bases at J, with 3 bases between. Per germline, CDR1 SEHNR and CDR2 FQNEAQ (reference sequence).